Below, one T cell receptor beta chain is given with its context. Its specificity is not known. These data come from a study of PD-1 blockade in classical Hodgkin lymphoma. Study-wide results and caveats: CD4+ TCR diversity rose significantly by C4D1, and CD8+ TCR diversity did not.

CDR3 size: 13 residues. CDR1 and CDR2 (germline): SQVTM, ANQGSEA. The V gene end was trimmed by 6 bases and the J gene end by 5 bases; junction bases not matched to a gene: 9. Generated by immunoSEQ multiplex PCR, the TCRdb table keeps only in-frame clones and is missing some. The sample has roughly 70,000 clones, about 70% seen once. Brentuximab vedotin exposure varied among the patients, all of whom had relapsed after autologous stem cell transplantation. The best responses consisted of complete response, partial response or progressive disease. This receptor was obtained from a human donor with classical Hodgkin lymphoma. The chain has TRBV29-1 and TRBJ2-5, with TRBD1 matching 7 bases. Sample: peripheral blood mononuclear cells (PBMCs), taken before the second cycle of nivolumab. This chain's CDR3 is CSVVTGVRETQYF. CDR3 DNA sequence: TGCAGCGTAGTAACAGGGGTTCGGGAGACCCAGTACTTC. The complete variable domain, with remaining parts taken from reference TRBV29-1 and TRBJ2-5, reads SAVISQKPSRDICQRGTSLTIQCQVDSQVTMMFWYRQQPGQSLTLIATANQGSEATYESGFVIDKFPISRPNLTFSTLTVSNMSPEDSSIYLCSVVTGVRETQYFGPGTRLLVL.